The 29 T cell receptor beta chains below were found in one sample sequenced in a study of OX40 agonist ivuxolimab in advanced cancers. Using immunoSEQ multiplex PCR, the repertoire was profiled, and TCRdb retains in-frame clones only, with some absent. The data show approximately 97,000 clones, about 86% seen once. The material sequenced was CD4+ or CD8+ T cells sorted from blood, taken in a trial of the OX40 agonist ivuxolimab. The origin of the receptors is an adult with an advanced solid tumor such as melanoma, head and neck, liver or kidney cancer.

V is TRBV19 and J is TRBJ1-2; D call uncertain. Between the trimmed V and J ends, which lost 7 bases and 4 bases, there was a span of 16 bases. The CDR3 runs 14 residues. Germline V lookup: CDR1 LNHDA, CDR2 SQIVND (reference sequence). This CDR3 is CASTPREDVYGYTF. The CDR3 DNA follows: TGTGCCAGTACCCCGAGGGAGGATGTCTATGGCTACACCTTC.

A remark on this clone: The sample carries other DNA sequences with the same CDR3. The gene calls are TRBV30 and TRBJ1-3, with no clear D. This CDR3 is 12 amino acids long. Trimming left V 3 bases short and J 0 bases short, with 3 bases between. Germline V gene data show CDR1 as GTSNPN and CDR2 as SVGIG (reference sequence). The CDR3 here is CAWRGSGNTIYF. The CDR3 bases are TGTGCCTGGAGAGGCTCTGGAAACACCATATATTTT. The variable domain in full, with the rest retrieved from reference TRBV30 and TRBJ1-3, is SQTIHQWPATLVQPVGSPLSLECTVEGTSNPNLYWYRQAAGRGLQLLFYSVGIGQISSEVPQNLSASRPQDRQFILSSKKLLLSDSGFYLCAWRGSGNTIYFGEGSWLTVV.

This sequence joins TRBV18 and TRBJ2-5; 8 bases map to TRBD1. The CDR3 totals 13 residues. J gave up 5 bases and V 2 bases, and 1 base lay outside the gene matches. The V gene's germline CDR1 is KGHSH and CDR2 LQKENI. The CDR3 spells CASSPGDRETQYF. The CDR3 DNA reads TGTGCCAGCTCACCAGGGGACAGGGAGACCCAGTACTTC.

The V call is TRBV5-1, the J call TRBJ2-7, with 9 positions matching TRBD1. In germline, CDR1 is SGHRS, CDR2 YFSETQ. V dropped 0 bases and J dropped 3; count of bases not matched to a gene: 7. The CDR3 runs 16 residues. This CDR3 is CASSLGPRDRDYEQYF. Here the CDR3 DNA reads TGCGCCAGCAGCTTGGGCCCTCGGGACAGGGACTACGAGCAGTACTTC.

This clone was recorded once. The V gene is TRBV5-1, the J gene TRBJ2-2; a weak D match, TRBD2 (6 bases). CDR1 is SGHRS and CDR2 is YFSETQ in the germline V gene. The V end was cut by 4 bases, the J end by 8 bases, with 18 bases between. The CDR3 is made up of 15 amino acids. CDR3 region: CASSLSGPGWGELFF. The CDR3 DNA reads as TGCGCCAGCAGCCTGAGCGGGCCCGGATGGGGGGAGCTGTTTTTT.

The chain joins TRBV5-1 to TRBJ2-7, with 9 bases lining up with TRBD1. J lost 6 bases, V lost 2 bases, and 6 bases had no gene match. The CDR3 spans 14 residues. Germline V lookup: CDR1 SGHRS, CDR2 YFSETQ. CDR3 region: CASSFGTGYGEQYF. The CDR3 coding sequence is TGCGCCAGCAGCTTCGGGACAGGGTACGGCGAGCAGTACTTC.

The rearrangement links TRBV19 to TRBJ1-5; tentatively, D is TRBD1 (6 bases). This CDR3 region has 12 residues. Trimming cost V 6 bases and J 7 bases, with 10 bases left between them. Germline CDR1 reads LNHDA; CDR2 reads SQIVND (reference sequence). The CDR3 loop reads CASSTGWQPQHF. The CDR3 nucleotides read TGTGCCAGTAGCACAGGGTGGCAGCCCCAGCATTTT.

The chain employs TRBV18 and TRBJ2-7, with D uncertain. This CDR3 comprises 15 residues. Germline CDR1 is KGHSH and CDR2 is LQKENI. Deletions cut 3 bases from V and 2 bases from J, with 14 bases between. The CDR3, as DNA: TGTGCCAGCTCACCTTACTCGGCTCGGCCCTACGAGCAGTACTTC. Residues: CASSPYSARPYEQYF.

DNA for the CDR3: TGTGCCAGCAGCTTAGATCAGGGGGGATCGAGATATAATTCACCCCTCCACTTT. Its translation is CASSLDQGGSRYNSPLHF. The chain links TRBV11-3 to TRBJ1-6; 7 bases line up with TRBD1. The length of the CDR3 is 18 residues. Per germline, CDR1 SGHNT and CDR2 YENEEA. With V trimmed by 0 bases and J by 4 bases, 9 bases remained unmatched.

The V and J genes are TRBV28 and TRBJ1-2, with TRBD1 matching over 9 bases. The CDR3 has 15 residues. In germline, CDR1 is MDHEN, CDR2 SYDVKM. The trim removed 6 bases at V and 3 bases at J, leaving 8 bases unmatched. The CDR3 DNA follows: TGTGCCAGCAGCAAACGGGACAGGGTTGACTATGGCTACACCTTC. This translates into CASSKRDRVDYGYTF.

The gene calls are TRBV6-1 and TRBJ2-1; 10 bases match TRBD1. The V segment lost 5 bases and the J segment 5 bases; nucleotides outside the gene matches: 6. The CDR3 contains 15 residues. The germline gives CDR1 MNHNS, CDR2 SASEGT. The CDR3 region has the DNA TGTGCCAGCAGTCTTAGACAGGGGGCACACAATGAGCAGTTCTTC. Residues: CASSLRQGAHNEQFF.

The chain has TRBV6-1 and TRBJ2-7, with D unresolved. The germline CDR1 and CDR2 sequences are MNHNS and SASEGT. V was pared by 8 bases and J by 0 bases, with 8 bases between. The CDR3 runs to 12 residues. Written as DNA, the CDR3 is TGTGCCAGCGTGCGCAGCTCCTACGAGCAGTACTTC. It codes for CASVRSSYEQYF.

This clone was seen a single time. The chain recombines TRBV10-3 with TRBJ2-1; 12 positions match TRBD2. Losses at the gene ends were 6 bases for V and 4 bases for J; bases not matched to a gene: 7. The CDR3 is 16 amino acids. CDR1 is ENHRY, CDR2 SYGVKD, per germline. The CDR3 coding sequence is TGTGCCATCAGCCCCGGGCTAGCGGGGGGGTACAATGAGCAGTTCTTC. Protein product: CAISPGLAGGYNEQFF.

CDR3 DNA sequence: TGCGCCAGCAGCTTGGTGACAGCCTCCTACGAGCAGTACTTC. Its translation is CASSLVTASYEQYF. The chain has TRBV5-1 and TRBJ2-5, with D possibly being TRBD1 (5 bases). The DNA end is more similar to TRBJ2-7, so the J call may be wrong. Looked up from germline, CDR1 is SGHRS and CDR2 is YFSETQ. There are 14 residues in the CDR3.

V and J are TRBV5-5 and TRBJ2-5, with 9 nucleotides matching TRBD1. Germline V gives CDR1 SGHKS, CDR2 YYEKEE (reference sequence). The CDR3 runs to 16 residues. J was trimmed by 5 bases and V by 4 bases; bases with no gene match: 12. This CDR3 is CASSPTGTGPRETQYF. CDR3 DNA sequence: TGTGCCAGCAGCCCTACCGGGACAGGGCCCCGGGAGACCCAGTACTTC.

The chain links TRBV12-5 to TRBJ2-7; 13 nucleotides align to TRBD2. CDR3 length: 14 amino acids. The trim removed 3 bases at V and 6 bases at J, leaving 2 bases unmatched. The germline CDR1 and CDR2 sequences are LGHNT and FRNRAP. CDR3 DNA sequence: TGTGCTAGTGGTTTCGGGACTAGCGGGGTCGAGCAGTACTTC. This translates into CASGFGTSGVEQYF.

This chain joins TRBV25-1 and TRBJ1-4, with D unclear. V was clipped by 7 bases and J by 1 base, with 10 bases between them. The CDR3 sequence is 14 residues long. The germline CDR1 and CDR2 sequences are MGHDK and SYGVNS. In nucleotides, the CDR3 is TGTGCCAGCACCCCGGTCGGAACTAATGAAAAACTGTTTTTT. Translated, it gives CASTPVGTNEKLFF.

The V and J genes are TRBV27 and TRBJ1-2; 7 bases fit TRBD1. This CDR3 is 15 amino acids long. Unmatched junction bases numbered 5, after V lost 2 bases and J lost 2 bases. Germline V CDR1 and CDR2: MNHEY, SMNVEV (reference sequence). The CDR3 nucleotides are TGTGCCAGCAGTTTACAGGGGGGGCACAACTATGGCTACACCTTC. It codes for CASSLQGGHNYGYTF.

About this clone: At one end, the junction sequence differs from germline, possibly due to a read error. This chain uses TRBV7-7 with TRBJ1-1, with TRBD1 as a possible D gene (5 bases). CDR1 is SSHAT, CDR2 FNYEAQ, per germline (reference sequence). The CDR3 consists of 13 residues. This chain's CDR3 is CASSEMTESTAFF. The CDR3 DNA sequence: TGTGCTAGCAGCGAAATGACAGAGTCGACAGCTTTCTTT.

This sequence joins TRBV5-6 and TRBJ2-2; a possible D gene is TRBD1 (6 bases). V shed 2 bases and J shed 4 bases, with 9 bases lying between them. Per the germline V gene, CDR1 is SGHDT and CDR2 is YYEEEE. CDR3 length: 14 amino acids. CDR3 DNA: TGTGCCAGCAGCTTAACAGGGACCACCGGGGAGCTGTTTTTT. Protein product: CASSLTGTTGELFF.

The rearrangement uses TRBV19 and TRBJ1-1; D call uncertain. Germline V gives CDR1 LNHDA, CDR2 SQIVND (reference sequence). The CDR3 runs 12 residues. Trimming removed 3 bases at V and 8 bases at J, with 10 bases between. The CDR3 is CASSILSGEAFF. CDR3 DNA sequence: TGTGCCAGTAGTATTCTATCCGGAGAAGCTTTCTTT.

This rearrangement joins TRBV29-1 to TRBJ2-1; D remains ambiguous. With 1 base removed from V and 7 bases from J, the gap between germline ends came to 5 bases. CDR1 is SQVTM, CDR2 ANQGSEA, per germline. The CDR3 is 11 residues long. The CDR3 protein is CSVEATNEQFF. CDR3 sequence (DNA): TGCAGCGTTGAAGCTACGAATGAGCAGTTCTTC.

This sequence joins TRBV9 and TRBJ1-2; 7 positions match TRBD1. Trimming removed 4 bases from V and 4 bases from J; junction bases left unmatched: 10. CDR3 length equals 15 residues. The germline V gene has CDR1 SGDLS and CDR2 YYNGEE. CDR3 protein: CASSSRGRGSYGYTF. CDR3 sequence (DNA): TGTGCCAGCAGCTCAAGGGGGCGCGGGAGCTATGGCTACACCTTC.

The genes are TRBV18 and TRBJ2-1, with a tentative D call TRBD2 (7 bases). This CDR3 has 15 amino acids. Trimming left V 3 bases short and J 2 bases short, with 11 bases between. Germline assignment: CDR1 KGHSH and CDR2 LQKENI. CDR3 amino acids: CASSPGGGAYNEQFF. CDR3 nucleotide sequence: TGTGCCAGCTCACCTGGGGGGGGCGCCTACAATGAGCAGTTCTTC.

J is TRBJ2-2 and V is TRBV6-5; D remains unclear. Per the germline V gene, CDR1 is MNHEY and CDR2 is SVGAGI. Trimming took off 2 bases at V and 2 bases at J, with 3 bases between the two ends. CDR3 length equals 13 residues. The CDR3 protein is CASSYQNTGELFF. The DNA of the CDR3 is TGTGCCAGCAGTTACCAAAACACCGGGGAGCTGTTTTTT.

The rearrangement links TRBV19 to TRBJ2-1, with 8 positions matching TRBD2. Germline V lookup: CDR1 LNHDA, CDR2 SQIVND (reference sequence). The V gene end was trimmed by 3 bases and the J gene end by 12 bases; junction bases not matched to a gene: 4. This CDR3 is built from 12 residues. The CDR3 sequence is CASSIDSGGQFF. Written as DNA, the CDR3 is TGTGCCAGTAGTATTGACAGCGGGGGGCAGTTCTTC.

This rearrangement joins TRBV7-2 to TRBJ2-5; 9 bases line up with TRBD1. The J segment lost 4 bases and the V segment lost 5 bases, leaving 5 bases of the junction unmatched. The germline gives CDR1 SGHTA, CDR2 FQGNSA. The CDR3 contains 14 residues. The DNA for the CDR3 is TGTGCCAGCAGCCCCCGGGACAGGGCAGAGACCCAGTACTTC. Translated: CASSPRDRAETQYF.

This rearrangement joins TRBV5-1 to TRBJ1-4; the D gene is possibly TRBD1 (5 bases). Deletions cut 0 bases from V and 5 bases from J, with 11 bases between. The V gene's germline CDR1 is SGHRS and CDR2 YFSETQ. CDR3 length: 15 residues. As DNA, the CDR3 is TGCGCCAGCAGCTTGGTGGCAGGGCCAAATGAAAAACTGTTTTTT. Its protein product is CASSLVAGPNEKLFF.

The chain recombines TRBV5-1 with TRBJ1-2, with 10 bases matching TRBD1. Germline CDR1 is SGHRS and CDR2 is YFSETQ. Germline trimming cut 6 bases from V and 7 bases from J; bases unmatched to any gene: 12. The CDR3 spans 15 residues. The CDR3 region is CASNTPGQGYSGYTF. As DNA, the CDR3 is TGCGCCAGCAACACACCGGGACAGGGGTACTCTGGCTACACCTTC.